These 24 T cell receptor beta chains were sequenced from one sample in a study of pediatric ulcerative colitis (dated by TCRdb to the late 2010s). The method behind the library was the immunoSEQ multiplex PCR assay. Drawn from immuneACCESS, this table holds only the in-frame rearrangements with V and J called that TCRdb kept. Clones are partly lost; checked studies trace under half to an unresolved V gene and leave the rest unexplained. A total of about 5,800 clones appear in this sample, roughly 90% of them only once. The ten largest clonotypes hold roughly 2% of the sample. The source material was blood. All receptors come from a girl aged 5 to 17 who was a control in a study of pediatric ulcerative colitis.

The chain joins TRBV5-6 to TRBJ2-7; tentative D call: TRBD1 (6 bases). Per germline, CDR1 SGHDT and CDR2 YYEEEE. The CDR3 contains 14 residues. V shed 7 bases and J shed 7 bases, with 21 bases lying between them. CDR3 amino acids: CASGRRRTEGEQYF. The CDR3 DNA follows: TGTGCCAGCGGTCGAAGGAGGACAGAGGGAGAGCAGTACTTC.

The V gene is TRBV5-1, the J gene TRBJ2-1; 10 positions match TRBD2. Unmatched junction bases numbered 5, after V lost 1 base and J lost 4 bases. The germline gives CDR1 SGHRS, CDR2 YFSETQ. The CDR3 runs 16 residues. CDR3 nucleotides: TGCGCCAGCAGCTTGCCCACTAGCGGGATGTACAATGAGCAGTTCTTC. This codes for CASSLPTSGMYNEQFF.

V usage is TRBV5-1 and J usage is TRBJ2-3; a weak D match, TRBD2 (5 bases). CDR3 size: 16 residues. Looked up from germline, CDR1 is SGHRS and CDR2 is YFSETQ. V dropped 0 bases and J dropped 0 bases, with 11 bases sitting between them. DNA of the CDR3: TGCGCCAGCAGCTTGGGCGGGCCGCGAAGCACAGATACGCAGTATTTT. Residues: CASSLGGPRSTDTQYF.

The rearrangement links TRBV27 to TRBJ2-1, with D perhaps TRBD1 or TRBD2 (5 bases each). The CDR3 length is 15 residues. Trimming pared 6 bases from V and 3 bases from J, leaving 15 bases between. Germline assignment: CDR1 MNHEY and CDR2 SMNVEV (reference sequence). In nucleotides, the CDR3 is TGTGCCAGCAGCCTCGGGGCGGCTCTCTACAATGAGCAGTTCTTC. Its protein is CASSLGAALYNEQFF.

The rearrangement joins TRBV9 to TRBJ2-1; D tentatively fits TRBD1 or TRBD2 (5 bases each). Germline CDR1 reads SGDLS; CDR2 reads YYNGEE. The CDR3 runs to 13 residues. V was shortened by 6 bases and J by 8 bases, with 15 bases between the two germline ends. CDR3 in DNA: TGTGCCAGCAATCACCAGGGAGACGATGAGCAGTTCTTC. Translation: CASNHQGDDEQFF.

J is TRBJ1-1 and V is TRBV9, with unresolved D. Germline V gives CDR1 SGDLS, CDR2 YYNGEE. The germline V and J ends were trimmed by 6 bases and 2 bases, with 11 bases remaining between them. CDR3 length: 13 amino acids. CDR3 sequence reads: CASTAGPNTEAFF. DNA of the CDR3: TGTGCCAGCACTGCAGGACCAAACACTGAAGCTTTCTTT.

The gene calls are TRBV29-1 and TRBJ1-2; 9 bases match TRBD1. This CDR3 contains 13 residues. Per the germline V gene, CDR1 is SQVTM and CDR2 is ANQGSEA. Trimming removed 5 bases from V and 7 bases from J; junction bases left unmatched: 8. The CDR3 nucleotides read TGCAGCGTTACAGGGGGCGTGGGTGGTGGCTACACCTTC. Protein product: CSVTGGVGGGYTF.

This chain links TRBV5-1 with TRBJ1-1; D not resolved. The V gene's germline CDR1 is SGHRS and CDR2 YFSETQ. CDR3 length equals 13 residues. Trimming took 0 bases from V and 1 from J, leaving 4 bases between them. The CDR3: CASSLARNTEAFF. Written as DNA, the CDR3 is TGCGCCAGCAGCTTGGCCCGGAACACTGAAGCTTTCTTT.

The rearrangement uses TRBV27 and TRBJ2-7; 11 positions agree with TRBD2. Germline V gives CDR1 MNHEY, CDR2 SMNVEV (reference sequence). Unmatched junction bases numbered 6, after V lost 6 bases and J lost 2 bases. The CDR3 length is 15 residues. CDR3 nucleotides: TGTGCCAGCAGATCCATAGCGGGAGGGGCCTACGAGCAGTACTTC. Its translation is CASRSIAGGAYEQYF.

The chain recombines TRBV5-1 with TRBJ1-2, with D possibly matching TRBD1 (5 bases). The CDR3 contains 17 residues. The germline CDR1 and CDR2 sequences are SGHRS and YFSETQ. V was clipped by 0 bases and J by 5 bases, with 20 bases between them. The chain's CDR3 is CASSLVGAGTSTYGYTF. The DNA for the CDR3 is TGCGCCAGCAGCTTGGTAGGGGCAGGGACCTCCACGTATGGCTACACCTTC.

This clone appeared a few times. This chain connects TRBV6-1 to TRBJ1-5; D possibly corresponds to TRBD1 (5 bases). Germline loops: CDR1 MNHNS, CDR2 SASEGT. The V end was cut by 7 bases, the J end by 6 bases, with 19 bases between. The CDR3 totals 15 residues. The CDR3: CASTPRGEGSQPQHF. CDR3 in DNA: TGTGCCAGCACCCCTAGGGGCGAGGGGAGTCAGCCCCAGCATTTT.

This clone was counted once. V is TRBV28 and J is TRBJ1-1, with TRBD1 matching 7 bases. The V gene's germline CDR1 is MDHEN and CDR2 SYDVKM. With V trimmed by 3 bases and J by 4 bases, 20 bases remained unmatched. The CDR3 totals 19 residues. CDR3 residues: CASSLGTWGGTDGFTEAFF. Written as DNA, the CDR3 is TGTGCCAGCAGTTTGGGCACGTGGGGAGGGACAGACGGTTTCACTGAAGCTTTCTTT.

The chain employs TRBV7-6 and TRBJ2-7, with D possibly being TRBD1 (6 bases). The germline gives CDR1 SGHVS, CDR2 FNYEAQ. Between the trimmed V and J ends, which lost 0 bases and 7 bases, there was a span of 19 bases. The CDR3 length is 16 residues. CDR3 sequence: CASSLASRTATVEQYF. DNA for the CDR3: TGTGCCAGCAGCTTAGCCTCCCGGACAGCTACGGTAGAGCAGTACTTC.

The genes are TRBV5-1 and TRBJ2-1; 8 bases are a match to TRBD2. CDR1 is SGHRS, CDR2 YFSETQ, per germline. V shed 3 bases and J 8 bases; nucleotides not matched to a gene: 10. This CDR3 contains 15 residues. CDR3 sequence: CASSWGGTRPYEQFF. The DNA of the CDR3 is TGCGCCAGCAGCTGGGGAGGGACTAGGCCCTATGAGCAGTTCTTC.

This sequence joins TRBV27 and TRBJ2-1; weak D call: TRBD2 (7 bases). Germline V CDR1 and CDR2: MNHEY, SMNVEV (reference sequence). With 6 bases removed from V and 9 bases from J, the gap between germline ends came to 18 bases. This CDR3 comprises 14 residues. CDR3 protein: CASRGAGAGGEQFF. The CDR3 DNA follows: TGTGCCAGCAGGGGGGCGGGAGCAGGTGGTGAGCAGTTCTTC.

The chain joins TRBV28 to TRBJ1-4; perhaps TRBD1 as D (5 bases). V lost 4 bases and J 8 bases, leaving 20 bases between the germline ends. The CDR3 runs 16 residues. Germline V CDR1 and CDR2: MDHEN, SYDVKM. CDR3 protein: CASSSTPGRRREKLFF. The CDR3 nucleotides are TGTGCCAGCAGTTCGACTCCGGGACGAAGACGAGAAAAACTGTTTTTT.

The J gene is TRBJ1-2, the V gene TRBV10-2; weak D call: TRBD1 (6 bases). This CDR3 spans 13 amino acids. Trimming stripped 6 bases from V and 4 bases from J, with 12 bases between. Per germline, CDR1 WSHSY and CDR2 SAAADI. The CDR3 DNA follows: TGCGCCAGCAGCTTCGGGACATTCTATGGCTACACCTTC. Its protein product is CASSFGTFYGYTF.

This chain links TRBV30 with TRBJ2-5; D is possibly TRBD1 (5 bases). CDR1 and CDR2 (germline): GTSNPN, SVGIG (reference sequence). The V and J ends lost 0 bases and 4 bases respectively, with 18 bases between them. The CDR3 loop spans 16 amino acids. CDR3 in DNA: TGTGCCTGGAGTGTAGTCCCACGGACAAGGGGAGAGACCCAGTACTTC. Residues: CAWSVVPRTRGETQYF.

The rearrangement joins TRBV2 to TRBJ2-3; tentatively, D is TRBD1 (5 bases). V lost 11 bases to trimming and J lost 2 bases, with 14 bases between them. Per germline, CDR1 SNHLY and CDR2 FYNNEI. This CDR3 region has 13 residues. The CDR3 protein is CAGMTEFTDTQYF. For the CDR3, the DNA is TGTGCCGGGATGACAGAATTCACAGATACGCAGTATTTT. Complete variable domain (other parts from reference TRBV2 and TRBJ2-3): EPEVTQTPSHQVTQMGQEVILRCVPISNHLYFYWYRQILGQKVEFLVSFYNNEISEKSEIFDDQFSVERPDGSNFTLKIRSTKLEDSAMYFCAGMTEFTDTQYFGPGTRLTVL.

This sequence joins TRBV30 and TRBJ2-3; 11 positions agree with TRBD2. The CDR3 sequence is 14 residues long. Germline trimming cut 5 bases from V and 2 bases from J; bases unmatched to any gene: 3. Looked up from germline, CDR1 is GTSNPN and CDR2 is SVGIG (reference sequence). The CDR3 region has the DNA TGTGCCTGGGGACTAGCGGGTAACACAGATACGCAGTATTTT. Protein: CAWGLAGNTDTQYF.

The chain links TRBV4-3 to TRBJ2-1, with 11 bases identical to TRBD1. J was trimmed by 3 bases and V by 0 bases; bases with no gene match: 1. The CDR3 spans 16 residues. The germline CDR1 and CDR2 sequences are LGHNA and YSLEER. The CDR3 spells CASSQDGTGGYNEQFF. CDR3 coding DNA: TGCGCCAGCAGCCAAGATGGGACAGGGGGCTACAATGAGCAGTTCTTC.

The chain combines TRBV7-2 with TRBJ2-7; possible D gene TRBD1, 5 bases. CDR1 and CDR2 from the germline V gene are SGHTA and FQGNSA. This CDR3 is built from 12 residues. V gave up 7 bases and J gave up 3 bases, with 10 bases separating them. The CDR3: CASTPQGYEQYF. The CDR3 nucleotides are TGTGCCAGCACCCCCCAGGGCTACGAGCAGTACTTC. Variable domain in full (rest from reference TRBV7-2 and TRBJ2-7): GAGVSQSPSNKVTEKGKDVELRCDPISGHTALYWYRQSLGQGLEFLIYFQGNSAPDKSGLPSDRFSAERTGGSVSTLTIQRTQQEDSAVYLCASTPQGYEQYFGPGTRLTVT.

The CDR3 is CASSYLTSRGYNEQFF. CDR3 coding DNA: TGTGCCAGCAGTTACCTGACTAGTCGAGGATACAATGAGCAGTTCTTC. This rearrangement joins TRBV6-5 to TRBJ2-1; D might be TRBD2 (6 bases). Germline loops: CDR1 MNHEY, CDR2 SVGAGI. V was clipped by 2 bases and J by 4 bases, with 15 bases between them. The CDR3 sequence is 16 residues long.

This clone is a singleton in its sample. The chain employs TRBV19 and TRBJ2-5, with TRBD2 matching over 7 bases. The CDR3 length is 13 residues. The germline V gene encodes CDR1 LNHDA and CDR2 SQIVND (reference sequence). V was clipped by 3 bases and J by 5 bases; unmatched bases: 3. The CDR3: CASSIYGGETQYF. CDR3 sequence (DNA): TGTGCCAGTAGTATTTACGGGGGGGAGACCCAGTACTTC.